This TCR beta chain was found in a study of blood T cells in healthy people across ages. Study-wide points: It was not possible, with unsorted PBMCs, to conclusively compare naive and antigen-experienced cells. Changes seen in expanded clonotypes were possibly confounded by donor CMV status left unknown.

The use of a sample-barcoded 5' primer and a J-beta primer mix characterized a second PCR of about 7 to 12 cycles. TCRdb called the 5' RACE reads again in MiXCR, with one record for every CDR3 protein. The data hold fewer than 1.5 million distinct CDR3 sequences, with about 40% observed a single time. There are 13 residues in the CDR3. The germline gives CDR1 SGHTA, CDR2 FQGTGA. V lost 5 bases and J 3 bases, leaving 10 bases between the germline ends. Details on this clonotype: The antigen is undetermined.

The source material was blood. The rearrangement links TRBV7-3 to TRBJ1-1, with a possible D match to TRBD1 (6 bases). The receptor comes from a woman between 18 and 29 years old in good health. The CDR3 sequence is CASSPDRYTEAFF. In DNA, the CDR3 is TGTGCCAGCAGCCCGGACAGATACACTGAAGCTTTCTTT.